These T cell receptor beta chains were read from a single sample in a study of blood T cell repertoires in COVID-19. Generated by immunoSEQ multiplex PCR, the TCRdb table keeps only in-frame clones and is missing some. The top ten hold about 8.1% of the sample, which has 45,000 to 65,000 clones, 91% seen once. Sequenced material: peripheral blood. These receptors originate from a human donor in a cohort sampled during active COVID-19. CDR3s include the opening cysteine and the closing phenylalanine or tryptophan. Each record gives: V gene, J gene, CDR3 protein.

v_call: TRBV7-8
j_call: TRBJ2-7
cdr3_aa: CASSPRLAGVYEQYF

v_call: TRBV4-3
j_call: TRBJ2-1
cdr3_aa: CASSLPPGGSYNEQFF

v_call: TRBV7-2
j_call: TRBJ1-4
cdr3_aa: CASSLGSRGSNEKLFF

v_call: TRBV2
j_call: TRBJ2-7
cdr3_aa: CASSEAGGSYEQYF

v_call: TRBV5-4
j_call: TRBJ1-3
cdr3_aa: CASTHSRGSGNTIYF

v_call: TRBV27
j_call: TRBJ2-3
cdr3_aa: CASSFPGQGADTQYF

v_call: TRBV6-2/TRBV6-3
j_call: TRBJ1-1
cdr3_aa: CASSPHSPGQSEAFF

v_call: TRBV28
j_call: TRBJ1-5
cdr3_aa: CASTPWGGNQPQHF

v_call: TRBV7-8
j_call: TRBJ2-7
cdr3_aa: CASSAGPVVYEQYF

v_call: TRBV6-2/TRBV6-3
j_call: TRBJ2-3
cdr3_aa: CASSYRGSLSDTQYF

v_call: TRBV7-9
j_call: TRBJ1-2
cdr3_aa: CASSLDDLLASF

v_call: TRBV5-6
j_call: TRBJ1-6
cdr3_aa: CASSFWDRGNSPLHF

v_call: TRBV7-9
j_call: TRBJ2-4
cdr3_aa: CASSPSSGGKNIQYF

v_call: TRBV25-1
j_call: TRBJ2-2
cdr3_aa: CASSTPLGRADFTGELFF

v_call: TRBV5-1
j_call: TRBJ2-1
cdr3_aa: CASSLAGLAGYNEQFF

v_call: TRBV6-2/TRBV6-3
j_call: TRBJ2-3
cdr3_aa: CASSRGSSADTQYF

v_call: TRBV6-2/TRBV6-3
j_call: TRBJ2-5
cdr3_aa: CASSYQGGRATETQYF

v_call: TRBV19
j_call: TRBJ1-5
cdr3_aa: CASSIVGFLGGQPQHF

v_call: TRBV27
j_call: TRBJ2-7
cdr3_aa: CASSFAAGGLGEQYF

v_call: TRBV20-1
j_call: TRBJ1-1
cdr3_aa: CSAVELAEAFF

v_call: TRBV5-4
j_call: TRBJ2-7
cdr3_aa: CASSSPKLGDTTPSYEQYF

v_call: TRBV11-3
j_call: TRBJ2-5
cdr3_aa: CASSSGTGYQETQYF

v_call: TRBV5-5
j_call: TRBJ2-1
cdr3_aa: CASSRLAGGLSYNEQFF

v_call: TRBV6-5
j_call: TRBJ2-5
cdr3_aa: CASRPGQGGTQYF